Given below is one T cell receptor (beta chain) in context. The germline V gene has CDR1 MNHNY and CDR2 SVGAGI (reference sequence). Deletions cut 5 bases from V and 2 bases from J, with 13 bases between. CDR3 length: 14 amino acids. The record originates from a study of cytomegalovirus exposure and HLA in healthy donors. PCR amplification relied on 60 Vbeta primers (plus 13 Jbeta primers). The table came from immunoSEQ multiplex PCR; TCRdb's copy has only in-frame clones and leaves some out. The sample holds around 180,000 clones, approximately 81% seen once. This receptor was obtained from a woman under 30 in good health and CMV-seropositive. Source material: PBMCs. V and J are TRBV6-6 and TRBJ2-7, with D tentatively TRBD1 (6 bases). CDR3 DNA: TGTGCCAGCAGTCCGACAGGATCCGCCTACGAGCAGTACTTC. It specifies CASSPTGSAYEQYF.